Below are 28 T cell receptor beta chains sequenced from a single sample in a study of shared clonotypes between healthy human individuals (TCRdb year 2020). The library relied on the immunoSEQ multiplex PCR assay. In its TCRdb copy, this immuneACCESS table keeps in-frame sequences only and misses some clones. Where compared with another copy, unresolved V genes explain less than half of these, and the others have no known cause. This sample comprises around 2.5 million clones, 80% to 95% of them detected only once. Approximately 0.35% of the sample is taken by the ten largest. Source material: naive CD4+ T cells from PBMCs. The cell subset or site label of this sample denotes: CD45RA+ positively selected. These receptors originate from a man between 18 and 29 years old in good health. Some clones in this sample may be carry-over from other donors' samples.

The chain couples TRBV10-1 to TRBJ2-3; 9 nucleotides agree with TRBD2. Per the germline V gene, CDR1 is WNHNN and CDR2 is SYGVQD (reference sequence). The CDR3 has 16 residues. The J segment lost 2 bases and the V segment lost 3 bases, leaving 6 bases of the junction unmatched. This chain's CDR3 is CASSDSLAGFTDTQYF. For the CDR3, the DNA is TGCGCCAGCAGTGATTCGCTAGCGGGGTTCACAGATACGCAGTATTTT.

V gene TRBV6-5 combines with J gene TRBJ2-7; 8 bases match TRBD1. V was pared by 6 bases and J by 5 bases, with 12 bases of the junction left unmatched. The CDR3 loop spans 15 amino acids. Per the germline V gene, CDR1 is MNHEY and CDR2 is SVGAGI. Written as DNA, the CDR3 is TGTGCCAGCAGCCACCCGGCCAGGGGGCTAAACGAGCAGTACTTC. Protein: CASSHPARGLNEQYF.

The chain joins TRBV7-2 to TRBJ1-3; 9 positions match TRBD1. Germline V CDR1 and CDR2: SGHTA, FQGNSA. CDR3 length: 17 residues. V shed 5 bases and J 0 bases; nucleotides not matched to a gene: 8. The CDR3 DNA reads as TGTGCCAGCAGCCCGGGGACAGGGCCTAACTCTGGAAACACCATATATTTT. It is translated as CASSPGTGPNSGNTIYF.

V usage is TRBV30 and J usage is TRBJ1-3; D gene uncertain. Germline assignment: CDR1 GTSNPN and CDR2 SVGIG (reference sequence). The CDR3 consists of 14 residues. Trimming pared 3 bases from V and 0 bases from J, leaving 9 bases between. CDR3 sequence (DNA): TGTGCCTGGAGCCCAGCCCCCTCTGGAAACACCATATATTTT. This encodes CAWSPAPSGNTIYF. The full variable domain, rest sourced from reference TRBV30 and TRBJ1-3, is SQTIHQWPATLVQPVGSPLSLECTVEGTSNPNLYWYRQAAGRGLQLLFYSVGIGQISSEVPQNLSASRPQDRQFILSSKKLLLSDSGFYLCAWSPAPSGNTIYFGEGSWLTVV.

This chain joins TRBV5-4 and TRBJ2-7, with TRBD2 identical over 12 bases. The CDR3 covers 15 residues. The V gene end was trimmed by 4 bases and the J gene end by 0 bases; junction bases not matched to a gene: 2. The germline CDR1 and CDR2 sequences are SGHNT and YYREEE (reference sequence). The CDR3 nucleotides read TGTGCCAGCAGCACGACTAGCGGGAGCTCCTACGAGCAGTACTTC. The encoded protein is CASSTTSGSSYEQYF. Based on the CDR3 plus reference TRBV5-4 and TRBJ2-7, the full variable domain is ETGVTQSPTHLIKTRGQQVTLRCSSQSGHNTVSWYQQALGQGPQFIFQYYREEENGRGNFPPRFSGLQFPNYSSELNVNALELDDSALYLCASSTTSGSSYEQYFGPGTRLTVT.

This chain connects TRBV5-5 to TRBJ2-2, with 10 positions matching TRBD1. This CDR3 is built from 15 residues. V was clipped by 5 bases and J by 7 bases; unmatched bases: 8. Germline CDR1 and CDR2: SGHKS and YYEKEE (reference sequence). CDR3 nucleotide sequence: TGTGCCAGCAGTCTCGGACAGGGGGTTCACGGGGAGCTGTTTTTT. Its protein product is CASSLGQGVHGELFF.

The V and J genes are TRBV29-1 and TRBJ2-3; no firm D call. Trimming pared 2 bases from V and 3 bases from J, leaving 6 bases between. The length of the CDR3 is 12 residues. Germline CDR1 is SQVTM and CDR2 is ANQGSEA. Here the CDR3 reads CSVEKGTDTQYF. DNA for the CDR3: TGCAGCGTTGAAAAAGGGACAGATACGCAGTATTTT.

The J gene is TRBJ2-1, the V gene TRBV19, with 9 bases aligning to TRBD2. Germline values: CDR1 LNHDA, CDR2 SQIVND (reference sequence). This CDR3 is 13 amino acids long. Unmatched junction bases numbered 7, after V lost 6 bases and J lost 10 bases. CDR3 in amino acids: CASRPGLAREQFF. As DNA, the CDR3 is TGTGCCAGTAGGCCCGGACTAGCGCGGGAGCAGTTCTTC.

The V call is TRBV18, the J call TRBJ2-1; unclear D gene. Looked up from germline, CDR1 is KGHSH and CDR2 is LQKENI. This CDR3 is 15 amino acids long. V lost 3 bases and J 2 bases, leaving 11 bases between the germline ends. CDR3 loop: CASSPERQAYNEQFF. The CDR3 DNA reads TGTGCCAGCTCACCCGAGCGTCAGGCCTACAATGAGCAGTTCTTC. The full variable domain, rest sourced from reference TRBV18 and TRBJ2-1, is NAGVMQNPRHLVRRRGQEARLRCSPMKGHSHVYWYRQLPEEGLKFMVYLQKENIIDESGMPKERFSAEFPKEGPSILRIQQVVRGDSAAYFCASSPERQAYNEQFFGPGTRLTVL.

CDR3 DNA: TGCAGCGTCGCCGGGACAGAGGGCTACACCTTC. Translating gives CSVAGTEGYTF. This rearrangement joins TRBV29-1 to TRBJ1-2; 7 bases match TRBD1. Germline lookup yields CDR1 SQVTM and CDR2 ANQGSEA. This CDR3 has 11 amino acids. The V and J ends lost 6 bases and 8 bases, in that order; junction bases with no gene match: 6.

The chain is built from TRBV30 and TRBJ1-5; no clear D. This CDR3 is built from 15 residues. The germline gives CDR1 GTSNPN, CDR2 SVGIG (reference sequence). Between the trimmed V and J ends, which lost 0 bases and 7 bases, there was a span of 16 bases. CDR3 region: CAWSVDSRFGQPQHF. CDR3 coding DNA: TGTGCCTGGAGTGTAGACTCGAGGTTCGGACAGCCCCAGCATTTT.

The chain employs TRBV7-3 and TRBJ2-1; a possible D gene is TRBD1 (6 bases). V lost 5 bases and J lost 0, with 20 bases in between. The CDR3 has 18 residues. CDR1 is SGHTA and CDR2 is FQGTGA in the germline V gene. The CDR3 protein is CASSPTGMGLASYNEQFF. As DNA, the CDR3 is TGTGCCAGCAGCCCGACAGGTATGGGCCTAGCCTCCTACAATGAGCAGTTCTTC.

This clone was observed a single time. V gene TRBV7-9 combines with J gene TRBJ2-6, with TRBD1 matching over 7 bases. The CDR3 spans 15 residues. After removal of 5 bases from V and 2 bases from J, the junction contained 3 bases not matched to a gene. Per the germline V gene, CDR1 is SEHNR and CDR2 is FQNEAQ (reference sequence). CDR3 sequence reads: CASSHGTAGANVLTF. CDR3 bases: TGTGCCAGCAGCCATGGGACAGCTGGGGCCAACGTCCTGACTTTC.

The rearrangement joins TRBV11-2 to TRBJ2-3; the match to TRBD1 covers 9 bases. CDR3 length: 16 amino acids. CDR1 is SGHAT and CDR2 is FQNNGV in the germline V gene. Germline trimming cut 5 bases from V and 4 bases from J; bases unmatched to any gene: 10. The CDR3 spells CASSRAGTGPADTQYF. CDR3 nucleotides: TGTGCCAGCAGCCGAGCCGGGACAGGGCCCGCAGATACGCAGTATTTT.

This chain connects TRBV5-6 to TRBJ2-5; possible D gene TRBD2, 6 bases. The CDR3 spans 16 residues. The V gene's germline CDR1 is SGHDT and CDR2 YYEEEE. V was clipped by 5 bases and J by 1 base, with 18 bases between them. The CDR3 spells CASSPETAGLQETQYF. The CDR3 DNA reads TGTGCCAGCAGTCCCGAGACAGCGGGTCTCCAAGAGACCCAGTACTTC.

The CDR3 DNA sequence: TGTGCCAGCAGTTCAGCTGCAGGACCTTCGAACACCGGGGAGCTGTTTTTT. Amino acid sequence: CASSSAAGPSNTGELFF. V usage is TRBV27 and J usage is TRBJ2-2; D gene uncertain. Germline lookup yields CDR1 MNHEY and CDR2 SMNVEV (reference sequence). With 4 bases removed from V and 0 bases from J, the gap between germline ends came to 15 bases. This CDR3 spans 17 amino acids.

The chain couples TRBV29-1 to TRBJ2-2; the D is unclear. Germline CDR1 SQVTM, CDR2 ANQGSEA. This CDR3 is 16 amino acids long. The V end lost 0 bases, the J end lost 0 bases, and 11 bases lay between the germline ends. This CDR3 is CSVEDPRIPNTGELFF. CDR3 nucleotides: TGCAGCGTTGAAGATCCGCGGATACCGAACACCGGGGAGCTGTTTTTT.

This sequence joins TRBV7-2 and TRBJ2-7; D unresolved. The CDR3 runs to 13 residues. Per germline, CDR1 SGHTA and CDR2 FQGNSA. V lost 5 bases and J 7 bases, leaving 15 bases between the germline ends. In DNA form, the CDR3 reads TGTGCCAGCAGCCTCTCGGGCTTCTTAGAGCAGTACTTC. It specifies CASSLSGFLEQYF.

CDR3 sequence (DNA): TGTGCCAGCTCTCCGGACAGGGATTGGTACGAGCAGTACTTC. This sequence encodes CASSPDRDWYEQYF. The chain couples TRBV18 to TRBJ2-7; 8 nucleotides match TRBD1. The ends lost 6 bases at V and 4 bases at J; junction bases unmatched: 8. CDR1 and CDR2 (germline): KGHSH, LQKENI. This CDR3 spans 14 amino acids. The full variable domain, in which reference TRBV18 and TRBJ2-7 provide the parts outside the CDR3, is NAGVMQNPRHLVRRRGQEARLRCSPMKGHSHVYWYRQLPEEGLKFMVYLQKENIIDESGMPKERFSAEFPKEGPSILRIQQVVRGDSAAYFCASSPDRDWYEQYFGPGTRLTVT.

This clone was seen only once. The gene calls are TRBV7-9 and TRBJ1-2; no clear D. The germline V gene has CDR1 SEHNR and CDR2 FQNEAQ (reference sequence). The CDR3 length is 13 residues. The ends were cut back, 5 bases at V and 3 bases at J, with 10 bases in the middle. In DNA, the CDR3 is TGTGCCAGCAGCGTGTCCCCCGACTATGGCTACACCTTC. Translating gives CASSVSPDYGYTF.

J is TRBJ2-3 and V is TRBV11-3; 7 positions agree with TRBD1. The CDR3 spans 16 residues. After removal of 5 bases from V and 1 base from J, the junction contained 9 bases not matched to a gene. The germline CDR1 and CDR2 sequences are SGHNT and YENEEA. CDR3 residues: CASSPNDRARTDTQYF. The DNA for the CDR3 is TGTGCCAGCAGCCCGAACGACAGGGCTCGCACAGATACGCAGTATTTT.

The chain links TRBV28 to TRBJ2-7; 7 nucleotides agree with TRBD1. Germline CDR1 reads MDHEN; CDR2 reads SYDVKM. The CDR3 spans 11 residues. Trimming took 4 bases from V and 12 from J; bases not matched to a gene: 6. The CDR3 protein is CASSSDRVGYF. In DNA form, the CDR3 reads TGTGCCAGCAGTTCCGACAGGGTAGGGTACTTC.

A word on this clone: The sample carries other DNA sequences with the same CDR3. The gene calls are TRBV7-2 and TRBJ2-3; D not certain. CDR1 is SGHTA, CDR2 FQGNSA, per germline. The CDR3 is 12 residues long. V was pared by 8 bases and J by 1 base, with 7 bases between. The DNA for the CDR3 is TGTGCCAGCTCGCACGGCACAGATACGCAGTATTTT. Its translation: CASSHGTDTQYF.

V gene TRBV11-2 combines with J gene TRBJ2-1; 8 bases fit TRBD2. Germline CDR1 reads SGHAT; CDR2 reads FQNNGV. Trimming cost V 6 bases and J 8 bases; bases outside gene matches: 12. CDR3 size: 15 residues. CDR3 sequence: CASSLVSGSSHEQFF. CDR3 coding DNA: TGTGCCAGCAGTTTGGTCAGCGGGAGTTCCCATGAGCAGTTCTTC.

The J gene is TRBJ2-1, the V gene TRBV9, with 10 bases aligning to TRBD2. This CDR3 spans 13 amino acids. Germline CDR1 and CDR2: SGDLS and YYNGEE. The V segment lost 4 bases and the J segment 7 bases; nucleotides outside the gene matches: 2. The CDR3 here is CASSLSGRNEQFF. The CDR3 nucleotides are TGTGCCAGCAGCCTTAGCGGGAGGAATGAGCAGTTCTTC.

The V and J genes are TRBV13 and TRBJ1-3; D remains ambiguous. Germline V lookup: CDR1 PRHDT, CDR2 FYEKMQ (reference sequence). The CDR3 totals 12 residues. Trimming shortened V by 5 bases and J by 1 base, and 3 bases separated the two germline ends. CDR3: CASSRSGNTIYF. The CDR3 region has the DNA TGTGCCAGCAGCAGATCTGGAAACACCATATATTTT. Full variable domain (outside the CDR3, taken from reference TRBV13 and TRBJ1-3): AAGVIQSPRHLIKEKRETATLKCYPIPRHDTVYWYQQGPGQDPQFLISFYEKMQSDKGSIPDRFSAQQFSDYHSELNMSSLELGDSALYFCASSRSGNTIYFGEGSWLTVV.

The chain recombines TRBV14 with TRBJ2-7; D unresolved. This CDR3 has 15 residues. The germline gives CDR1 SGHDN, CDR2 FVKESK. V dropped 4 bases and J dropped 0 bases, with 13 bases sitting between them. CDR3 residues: CASSPHWRSSYEQYF. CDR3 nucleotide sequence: TGTGCCAGCAGCCCCCACTGGAGAAGCTCCTACGAGCAGTACTTC.

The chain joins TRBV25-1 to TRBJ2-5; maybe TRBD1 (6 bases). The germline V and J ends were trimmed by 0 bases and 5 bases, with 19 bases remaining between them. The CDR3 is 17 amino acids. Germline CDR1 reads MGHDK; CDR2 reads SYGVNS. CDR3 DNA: TGTGCCAGCAGTGAATATGGGGGCAGGGTTAACTCGGAGACCCAGTACTTC. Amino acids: CASSEYGGRVNSETQYF.